This T cell receptor (beta chain) emerged from a study of identical twins. Study results and limitations: With abundant cord blood beta clonotypes, insertions were fewer; memory repertoires showed no such pattern.

This clonotype was seen repeatedly, ten times or more. The antigen is unknown. Each cDNA held unique molecular identifiers, and template switching gave it a universal primer site. A single record per CDR3 protein comes from TCRdb applying MiXCR to the 5' RACE reads. The table records hundreds of thousands of distinct CDR3 sequences, roughly 6% of them present only once. Per the germline V gene, CDR1 is MNHEY and CDR2 is SVGEGT. This CDR3 region has 12 residues. V dropped 6 bases and J dropped 5 bases, with 10 bases sitting between them. J is TRBJ1-1 and V is TRBV6-2 or TRBV6-3; the D is unclear. Input material: naive T cells sorted from blood. The sequence was obtained from a man between 18 and 35 years old in good health. The CDR3 DNA follows: TGTGCCAGCAGCGCAAGGAGGACTGAAGCTTTCTTT. It translates to CASSARRTEAFF.